This T cell receptor beta chain derives from a study of patients and donors after allogeneic stem cell transplantation. This clonotype was seen only a few times. Per the germline V gene, CDR1 is LNHNV and CDR2 is YYDKDF (reference sequence). CDR3 length equals 13 residues. The V gene end was trimmed by 9 bases and the J gene end by 2 bases; junction bases not matched to a gene: 6. TCRdb fed the RT-PCR reads into MiXCR, producing one record per CDR3 protein. The sample yields about a million distinct CDR3 sequences, approximately 19% seen once. The sample comprised blood, either unsorted or a sorted T cell fraction (not recorded which). V and J are TRBV15 and TRBJ2-5; TRBD1 matches 7 bases. The clonotype was recovered from a human donor who was either an allogeneic HSCT recipient or a stem cell or donor lymphocyte infusion donor (not recorded which). It is not recorded whose cells these are; they may come from a transplant donor. The CDR3, as DNA: TGTGCCACAGCATGGGACAGACAAGAGACCCAGTACTTC. Its translation: CATAWDRQETQYF.